Below, one TCR beta chain is given with its context. Its specificity is unknown. Generated by immunoSEQ multiplex PCR, the TCRdb table keeps only in-frame clones and is missing some. This sample yields approximately 52,000 clones, of which roughly 80% are seen a single time; approximately 4% belongs to the top ten. The CDR3 runs to 23 residues. Germline V gene data show CDR1 as WNHNN and CDR2 as SYGVQD (reference sequence). Germline trimming cut 4 bases from V and 1 base from J; bases unmatched to any gene: 24. This sample was taken from a study of PD-L1 blockade in urothelial cancer. Turning to the study itself: The study started patients on atezolizumab at some point between 2013 and 2014, giving 1,200 mg intravenously every 3 weeks. Timepoints chosen for blood analysis were 3 weeks (second dose) and 6 weeks after treatment start.

Study-wide results and limits: More expansion of tumor-associated blood clones, seen at 3 weeks, marked durable-benefit patients.

The source is a man between 65 and 80 years old with urothelial cancer. The chain has TRBV10-1 and TRBJ2-2, with 10 bases identical to TRBD2. The material was PBMCs, obtained around atezolizumab (anti-PD-L1) treatment. The CDR3 protein is CASSGPDREAERTSGRNTGELFF. The CDR3, as DNA: TGCGCCAGCAGTGGCCCAGACAGGGAGGCCGAAAGGACTAGCGGTCGGAACACCGGGGAGCTGTTTTTT.